Each of the 24 T cell receptor beta chains below was sequenced from the same sample in a study of tumor-infiltrating lymphocytes in primary liver carcinoma. Co-extraction of RNA and DNA was performed on roughly 20-34 mg of unsorted bulk tissue. The authors made TCR beta cDNA from around 500 ng total RNA with a constant-region primer. Nested multiplex PCR, run for three rounds with slightly modified ARM-PCR, yielded TCR beta libraries. A C-beta reverse primer was combined with TRBV1-TRBV30 forward primers in the first two PCR rounds, and each round had 9 to 10 cycles. Via MiXCR, TCRdb re-called the multiplex PCR reads, giving one row per CDR3 protein. Among fewer than 200,000 distinct CDR3 sequences listed, 85% were seen once. Material for sequencing was tumor tissue from primary liver carcinoma. These receptors were collected from a man aged 40-50 years with primary liver carcinoma and hepatitis B virus infection.

V is TRBV29-1 and J is TRBJ2-3; possible D gene TRBD2, 7 bases. CDR3 size: 13 residues. CDR1 is SQVTM, CDR2 ANQGSEA, per germline. The CDR3 bases are TGCAGGGTCAGGACGGGGGGCGGAGAAACGCAGTATTTT. It is translated as CRVRTGGGETQYF.

Concerning this clonotype: A read error may produce the germline difference seen at one junction end. V gene TRBV6-2 or TRBV6-3 combines with J gene TRBJ2-5; D call uncertain. There are 13 residues in the CDR3. CDR1 is MNHEY, CDR2 SVGEGT, per germline. CDR3 sequence: CASSYWAKETQYF. As DNA, the CDR3 is TGTGCCAGCAGTTACTGGGCCAAAGAGACCCAGTATTTC.

As concerns this clonotype: The junction departs from the called germline gene at one end, perhaps through a read error. This chain links TRBV6-2 or TRBV6-3 with TRBJ1-5; TRBD1 might be the D (6 bases). The CDR3 totals 15 residues. Germline values: CDR1 MNHEY, CDR2 SVGEGT. The DNA for the CDR3 is TGTGCCAGCAGTAGGATCTACAGGGAGGATCAGCCCCATCATTTT. Amino acid sequence: CASSRIYREDQPHHF.

The gene calls are TRBV5-5 and TRBJ2-1; TRBD1 matches at 7 bases. Germline V CDR1 and CDR2: SGHKS, YYEKEE (reference sequence). Germline trimming cut 1 base from V and 6 bases from J; bases unmatched to any gene: 16. The length of the CDR3 is 18 residues. For the CDR3, the DNA is TGTGCCAGCAGCTTGTACATGTTGGTACGACAGGGTAGCAATGAGCAGTTCTTC. This encodes CASSLYMLVRQGSNEQFF.

In this sample, this clonotype turned up once. Just one base apart from a much larger clone, this may be a read error. This rearrangement joins TRBV6-2 or TRBV6-3 to TRBJ2-1; 10 bases line up with TRBD2. J lost 9 bases, V lost 7 bases, and 21 bases had no gene match. The CDR3 spans 18 residues. CDR1 and CDR2 from the germline V gene are MNHEY and SVGEGT. The CDR3 DNA follows: TGTGCCAGCAATTCCCCGGCTAGCGGGAGTGTAGAGAGGGGTGAGCAGTTCTTC. Its translation is CASNSPASGSVERGEQFF.

About this clonotype: The final CDR3 position lacks the conserved phenylalanine or tryptophan, pointing to a likely read error. V usage is TRBV11-1 and J usage is TRBJ2-7; D perhaps matches TRBD2 (5 bases). This CDR3 has 17 residues. Per the germline V gene, CDR1 is SGHAT and CDR2 is FQDESV (reference sequence). The CDR3 region is CASSLGPAGESSYEQYS. CDR3 bases: TGTGCCAGCAGCTTAGGGCCGGCGGGTGAAAGTTCCTATGAGCAGTACTCC.

Of note for this clonotype: Mismatch with germline at one junction end may stem from a read error. The V gene is TRBV6-6, the J gene TRBJ1-1; no clear D gene. Germline lookup yields CDR1 MNHNY and CDR2 SVGAGI (reference sequence). The CDR3 is 14 residues long. The CDR3 DNA reads TGTGCCAGCCAAACCACAGTGATGAAGACTGAAGCTTTCTTC. Encoded protein: CASQTTVMKTEAFF.

On this clonotype itself: A read error may produce the germline difference seen at one junction end. This chain uses TRBV10-2 with TRBJ2-7; D is ambiguous. The germline V gene encodes CDR1 WSHSY and CDR2 SAAADI. The CDR3 spans 11 residues. CDR3 in amino acids: CASSDSHEQYF. The DNA of the CDR3 is TGCGCCAGCAGTGACTCCCACGAGCAGTATTTC.

Here the CDR3 reads CASSVTQGTGELFF. CDR3 bases: TGTGCCAGCAGTGTTACACAGGGCACCGGGGAGCTGTTTTTT. The chain couples TRBV27 to TRBJ2-2; the D gene is possibly TRBD1 (6 bases). Germline CDR1 and CDR2: MNHEY and SMNVEV (reference sequence). The length of the CDR3 is 14 residues. Trimming stripped 5 bases from V and 4 bases from J, with 11 bases between.

This chain uses TRBV5-1 with TRBJ1-3, with 7 bases identical to TRBD1. V lost 5 bases and J lost 0; bases outside the gene matches: 8. CDR1 is SGHRS, CDR2 YFSETQ, per germline. The CDR3 sequence is 16 residues long. The CDR3 loop reads CASSRDSTFSGNTIYF. The DNA for the CDR3 is TGCGCCAGCAGTCGGGACAGTACTTTCTCTGGAAACACCATATATTTT.

With regard to this clonotype: Likely a read error: the CDR3 ends without its conserved phenylalanine or tryptophan. It is unclear where the CDR3 begins or ends on the DNA, so no DNA is shown, and the CDR3 is as TCRdb lists it. The chain has TRBV12-3 or TRBV12-4 and TRBJ2-5; the D call of TRBD1 is as the table states it, not checked on the DNA. Inclusive of both ends, the CDR3 amounts to 13 amino acids. CDR3 sequence reads: CASVRGRKETQHL.

Remarks on this clonotype: This likely comes from a read error, as the CDR3 has no conserved phenylalanine or tryptophan at its end. The V gene is TRBV6-5, the J gene TRBJ2-7; 7 bases are shared with TRBD1. Trimming at V came to 1 base and at J to 3 bases, leaving 3 bases not matched to a gene. CDR1 is MNHEY and CDR2 is SVGAGI in the germline V gene. The CDR3 covers 14 residues. This CDR3 reads CASSYLAGGYEQYL. DNA for the CDR3: TGTGCCAGCAGTTACTTGGCAGGGGGCTACGAGCAGTACTTG.

Turning to this clonotype: Being one base from a much bigger clone, this may be a read error. The chain is built from TRBV5-1 and TRBJ2-3, with D possibly being TRBD1 (5 bases). The CDR3 runs to 15 residues. Between the trimmed V and J ends, which lost 4 bases and 5 bases, there was a span of 17 bases. Looked up from germline, CDR1 is SGHRS and CDR2 is YFSETQ. Written as DNA, the CDR3 is TGCGCCAGCAGCATTACAAGGGGTTCCGAAGATACGCAGTATTTT. Its protein product is CASSITRGSEDTQYF.

Turning to this clonotype: At one end the junction does not follow the germline gene, possibly because of a read error. The V and J genes are TRBV29-1 and TRBJ2-1; 7 nucleotides agree with TRBD2. The CDR3 is 14 amino acids. The germline CDR1 and CDR2 sequences are SQVTM and ANQGSEA. The chain's CDR3 is CSVEPSGIYKEQFF. As DNA, the CDR3 is TGCAGCGTTGAACCTAGCGGCATATACAAAGAGCAGTTCTTC.

With respect to this clonotype: Germline and junction disagree at one end, which may indicate a read error. V usage is TRBV4-3 and J usage is TRBJ2-1; TRBD1 is a possible D gene (5 bases). The CDR3 has 15 residues. The germline gives CDR1 LGHNA, CDR2 YSLEER. CDR3 loop: CTSSPRGGSLNEQFF. CDR3 coding DNA: TGCACCAGCAGCCCAAGGGGTGGGTCGCTTAATGAGCAGTTCTTC.

The rearrangement joins TRBV11-3 to TRBJ2-3, with D maybe TRBD2 (6 bases). Trimming stripped 3 bases from V and 3 bases from J, with 13 bases between. CDR3 length equals 15 residues. From germline, CDR1 is SGHNT and CDR2 YENEEA. DNA for the CDR3: TGTGCCAGCAGCTTTGGCGGAGGGCGGACAGATACGCAGTATTTT. As protein: CASSFGGGRTDTQYF. Full variable domain (remainder filled in from reference TRBV11-3 and TRBJ2-3): EAGVVQSPRYKIIEKKQPVAFWCNPISGHNTLYWYLQNLGQGPELLIRYENEEAVDDSQLPKDRFSAERLKGVDSTLKIQPAELGDSAVYLCASSFGGGRTDTQYFGPGTRLTVL.

To note about this clonotype: Given a much more abundant clone one base away, this may be a read error. The genes are TRBV24-1 and TRBJ2-1; D is perhaps TRBD2 (5 bases). Germline lookup yields CDR1 KGHDR and CDR2 SFDVKD. V was pared by 9 bases and J by 6 bases, with 20 bases between. The CDR3 runs to 15 residues. The CDR3 loop reads CATAPELVGANEQFF. In DNA form, the CDR3 reads TGTGCCACCGCCCCGGAGCTAGTGGGAGCCAATGAGCAGTTCTTC.

For this clonotype: A read error is possible here, since a much larger clone lies one base away. V and J are TRBV5-1 and TRBJ1-5; D not certain. CDR3 length equals 15 residues. Germline CDR1 is SGHRS and CDR2 is YFSETQ. CDR3 sequence: CVSSLVPGGNQPQHF. In nucleotides, the CDR3 is TGCGTCAGCAGCTTGGTTCCGGGCGGGAACCAGCCCCAGCATTTT.

Concerning this clonotype itself: The germline gene is not matched at one end of the junction; a read error may be the cause. Here the CDR3 DNA reads TGCGGCGTTGTACTAACGGGAGGCCGCTTCAGCCAAGAGACCCAGTACTTC. This codes for CGVVLTGGRFSQETQYF. The gene calls are TRBV29-1 and TRBJ2-5, with 7 bases that match TRBD2. This CDR3 has 17 residues. Germline CDR1 is SQVTM and CDR2 is ANQGSEA.

As to this clonotype: Likely a read error: the CDR3 ends without its conserved phenylalanine or tryptophan. The chain combines TRBV12-3 or TRBV12-4 with TRBJ2-7; D uncertain. V lost 6 bases to trimming and J lost 5 bases, with 14 bases between them. The length of the CDR3 is 13 residues. The CDR3 loop reads CASRRAIMDEQYI. CDR3 nucleotides: TGTGCCAGCAGAAGGGCCATCATGGACGAGCAGTACATC.

A remark on this clonotype: One junction end disagrees with the germline gene, perhaps due to a read error. The chain is built from TRBV4-3 and TRBJ2-4, with D unclear. Germline CDR1 is LGHNA and CDR2 is YSLEER. CDR3 size: 14 residues. CDR3 nucleotides: TGTGCCAGCAGCCAAGATGGTCTGGTGAACATTCAATACTTC. Its protein is CASSQDGLVNIQYF.

This clonotype was picked up one time. The chain has TRBV4-2 and TRBJ1-3, with D possibly TRBD1 on 6 matching bases. The CDR3 spans 20 residues. From germline, CDR1 is LGHNA and CDR2 YNFKEQ. V lost 5 bases and J 0 bases, leaving 26 bases between the germline ends. Here the CDR3 reads CASSEGRDWGHTLSGNTIYF. For the CDR3, the DNA is TGTGCCAGCAGCGAAGGCCGGGACTGGGGGCATACTCTCTCTGGAAACACCATATATTTT.

This clonotype turned up a few times. A read error is possible here, since a much larger clone lies one base away. This chain links TRBV7-8 with TRBJ1-2; 7 bases are shared with TRBD1. This CDR3 contains 16 residues. Germline V gene data show CDR1 as SGHVS and CDR2 as FQNEAQ. Here the CDR3 reads CASSLAGRQGGYDYTF. In DNA, the CDR3 is TGTGCCAGCAGCTTAGCGGGCCGACAGGGAGGCTATGACTACACCTTC.

V is TRBV6-6 and J is TRBJ2-4; a weak D match, TRBD1 (5 bases). The V end lost 0 bases, the J end lost 14 bases, and 26 bases lay between the germline ends. Germline loops: CDR1 MNHNY, CDR2 SVGAGI (reference sequence). This CDR3 has 17 residues. The CDR3 DNA follows: TGTGCCAGCAGTTACTCGACGTCAGGGATCGCCAAGAACAATAAGTACTTC. Translated: CASSYSTSGIAKNNKYF.